This TCR beta chain was identified during a study of sequential checkpoint blockade in melanoma. Trimming left V 3 bases short and J 0 bases short, with 7 bases between. Germline CDR1 and CDR2: LGHNA and YSLEER. CDR3 size: 14 residues. The treatment: randomized to nivolumab then ipilimumab (arm A) or the reverse (arm B). TCRdb's copy holds only in-frame clones and misses some; the assay was immunoSEQ multiplex PCR. The table lists about 32,000 clones, roughly 84% of them singletons. The sample in question was CD8+ T cells sorted from blood (inferred from file names), obtained from a patient given nivolumab and ipilimumab in sequence. V gene TRBV4-3 combines with J gene TRBJ2-3; no clear D gene. This receptor was taken from a human donor with melanoma. In nucleotides, the CDR3 is TGCGCCAGCAGCCATCCTTCTAGCACAGATACGCAGTATTTT. It is translated as CASSHPSSTDTQYF.